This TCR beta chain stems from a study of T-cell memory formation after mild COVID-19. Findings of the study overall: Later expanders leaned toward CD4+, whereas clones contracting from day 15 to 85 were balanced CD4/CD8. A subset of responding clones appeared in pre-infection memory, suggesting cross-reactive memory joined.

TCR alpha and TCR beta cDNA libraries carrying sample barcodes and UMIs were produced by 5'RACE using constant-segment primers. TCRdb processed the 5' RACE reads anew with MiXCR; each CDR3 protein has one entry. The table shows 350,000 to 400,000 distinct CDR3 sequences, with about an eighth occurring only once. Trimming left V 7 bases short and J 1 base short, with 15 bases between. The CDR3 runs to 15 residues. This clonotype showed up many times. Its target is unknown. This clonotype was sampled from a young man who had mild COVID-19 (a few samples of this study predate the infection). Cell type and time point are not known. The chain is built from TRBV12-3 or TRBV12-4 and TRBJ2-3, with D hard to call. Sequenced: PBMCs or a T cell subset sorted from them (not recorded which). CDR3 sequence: CASTPEASGTDTQYF. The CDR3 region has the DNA TGTGCCAGCACCCCTGAGGCATCGGGCACAGATACGCAGTATTTT.